A single sample is the source of the 14 T cell receptor beta chains below, sequenced in a study of blood T cell repertoires in COVID-19. This table comes from immunoSEQ multiplex PCR, and its TCRdb copy is limited to in-frame clones, with some not included. The table lists some 290,000 clones, approximately 91% of them singletons. The sequencing sample was made of PBMCs or T cells enriched from blood (not recorded which). These receptors all come from a woman aged 30 to 39 who had been exposed to COVID-19.

For the CDR3, the DNA is TGCGCCAGCAGCTTGTCTAGCGGGGGGTTCAATGAGCAGTTCTTC. Its protein product is CASSLSSGGFNEQFF. The chain couples TRBV5-1 to TRBJ2-1; 11 nucleotides agree with TRBD2. The CDR3 is made up of 15 amino acids. The germline CDR1 and CDR2 sequences are SGHRS and YFSETQ. The trim removed 1 base at V and 6 bases at J, leaving 3 bases unmatched.

This clone is a singleton in its sample. V usage is TRBV4-2 and J usage is TRBJ1-1, with TRBD1 matching over 8 bases. The CDR3 has 15 amino acids. Germline V gives CDR1 LGHNA, CDR2 YNFKEQ. With V trimmed by 0 bases and J by 11 bases, 11 bases remained unmatched. The CDR3 DNA follows: TGTGCCAGCAGCCAAGATGGTCAGGGGGCGAGTGGGGCTTTCTTT. It codes for CASSQDGQGASGAFF.

This rearrangement joins TRBV6-5 to TRBJ2-3; 9 bases line up with TRBD2. The CDR3 consists of 14 residues. Germline V lookup: CDR1 MNHEY, CDR2 SVGAGI. The V segment lost 8 bases and the J segment 4 bases; nucleotides outside the gene matches: 7. CDR3 region: CASWLAGIADTQYF. The CDR3 DNA sequence: TGTGCCAGCTGGCTAGCGGGGATTGCAGATACGCAGTATTTT.

Here the CDR3 DNA reads TGTGCCAGTAGTATCGCTGGCACAGCGAACACTGAAGCTTTCTTT. Translating it yields CASSIAGTANTEAFF. V and J are TRBV19 and TRBJ1-1; D is ambiguous. CDR3 length: 15 residues. V lost 3 bases and J lost 1, with 12 bases in between. Germline V lookup: CDR1 LNHDA, CDR2 SQIVND (reference sequence).

The rearrangement uses TRBV7-9 and TRBJ1-6; no clear D gene. Germline CDR1 reads SEHNR; CDR2 reads FQNEAQ (reference sequence). The CDR3 sequence is 15 residues long. Trimming removed 10 bases from V and 0 bases from J, with 13 bases in between. In DNA form, the CDR3 reads TGTGCCATCCCGAAGGAGAGCTCCTATAATTCACCCCTCCACTTT. This codes for CAIPKESSYNSPLHF.

The chain links TRBV7-6 to TRBJ2-3, with unresolved D. The CDR3 runs 13 residues. V gave up 4 bases and J gave up 6 bases, with 11 bases separating them. Germline CDR1 and CDR2: SGHVS and FNYEAQ. For the CDR3, the DNA is TGTGCCAGCAGCTCCAACCAGAGGGATACGCAGTATTTT. This sequence encodes CASSSNQRDTQYF.

The rearrangement uses TRBV10-3 and TRBJ2-7; D might be TRBD2 (6 bases). Germline V gives CDR1 ENHRY, CDR2 SYGVKD. Trimming took off 1 base at V and 3 bases at J, with 13 bases between the two ends. This CDR3 has 15 amino acids. The CDR3 loop reads CAISELTSSIYEQYF. DNA for the CDR3: TGTGCCATCAGTGAGTTGACTAGTTCGATCTACGAGCAGTACTTC.

The J gene is TRBJ2-2, the V gene TRBV24-1, with 7 bases matching TRBD2. V was clipped by 1 base and J by 1 base; unmatched bases: 2. This CDR3 is 16 amino acids long. The V gene's germline CDR1 is KGHDR and CDR2 SFDVKD. In nucleotides, the CDR3 is TGTGCCACCAGTGATTTTACTAGCGTGAACACCGGGGAGCTGTTTTTT. Protein: CATSDFTSVNTGELFF.

The rearrangement joins TRBV6-5 to TRBJ1-2, with TRBD1 identical over 7 bases. Per germline, CDR1 MNHEY and CDR2 SVGAGI. The CDR3 length is 16 residues. The V and J ends lost 4 bases and 0 bases, in that order; junction bases with no gene match: 8. The CDR3 loop reads CASSLDRQLTNYGYTF. CDR3 nucleotide sequence: TGTGCCAGCAGTTTGGACAGGCAACTAACTAACTATGGCTACACCTTC.

The chain employs TRBV10-1 and TRBJ1-6; the D gene is possibly TRBD1 (6 bases). The CDR3 is 15 amino acids. Trimming stripped 8 bases from V and 9 bases from J, with 20 bases between. Germline CDR1 and CDR2: WNHNN and SYGVQD (reference sequence). CDR3 DNA: TGCGCCAGCCCCCGGGGACATCGCGGGGGTTCACCCCTCCACTTT. Protein sequence: CASPRGHRGGSPLHF.

CDR3 DNA sequence: TGTGCCATCAGTGAGCTCTCAATCAGGGACAGAGTTTCCTACGAGCAGTACTTC. Translated, it gives CAISELSIRDRVSYEQYF. The chain has TRBV10-3 and TRBJ2-7; 7 bases align to TRBD1. With 2 bases clipped from V and 1 base from J, the junction kept 14 bases outside the gene matches. The CDR3 sequence is 18 residues long. Germline V CDR1 and CDR2: ENHRY, SYGVKD.

This clone has a handful of counts. The chain joins TRBV6-5 to TRBJ2-4, with TRBD2 as a possible D gene (5 bases). The CDR3 is made up of 15 amino acids. The germline CDR1 and CDR2 sequences are MNHEY and SVGAGI. With 6 bases removed from V and 1 base from J, the gap between germline ends came to 13 bases. CDR3 bases: TGTGCCAGCAGGGGGTCTTGGAGGGCCAAAAACATTCAGTACTTC. It translates to CASRGSWRAKNIQYF.

V and J are TRBV10-3 and TRBJ1-4; 10 bases align to TRBD1. CDR1 is ENHRY and CDR2 is SYGVKD in the germline V gene. After removal of 6 bases from V and 8 bases from J, the junction contained 6 bases not matched to a gene. This CDR3 is built from 14 residues. Here the CDR3 reads CAIRDGTGDEKLFF. Here the CDR3 DNA reads TGTGCCATCAGAGACGGGACAGGGGACGAAAAACTGTTTTTT.

This clone came up once. The J gene is TRBJ2-7, the V gene TRBV6-6; 9 nucleotides agree with TRBD1. Germline CDR1 is MNHNY and CDR2 is SVGAGI (reference sequence). Trimming cost V 6 bases and J 3 bases; bases outside gene matches: 12. The CDR3 totals 16 residues. For the CDR3, the DNA is TGTGCCAGCAGATTAAAACCAACAGGGGGCCACTACGAGCAGTACTTC. It yields the protein CASRLKPTGGHYEQYF.